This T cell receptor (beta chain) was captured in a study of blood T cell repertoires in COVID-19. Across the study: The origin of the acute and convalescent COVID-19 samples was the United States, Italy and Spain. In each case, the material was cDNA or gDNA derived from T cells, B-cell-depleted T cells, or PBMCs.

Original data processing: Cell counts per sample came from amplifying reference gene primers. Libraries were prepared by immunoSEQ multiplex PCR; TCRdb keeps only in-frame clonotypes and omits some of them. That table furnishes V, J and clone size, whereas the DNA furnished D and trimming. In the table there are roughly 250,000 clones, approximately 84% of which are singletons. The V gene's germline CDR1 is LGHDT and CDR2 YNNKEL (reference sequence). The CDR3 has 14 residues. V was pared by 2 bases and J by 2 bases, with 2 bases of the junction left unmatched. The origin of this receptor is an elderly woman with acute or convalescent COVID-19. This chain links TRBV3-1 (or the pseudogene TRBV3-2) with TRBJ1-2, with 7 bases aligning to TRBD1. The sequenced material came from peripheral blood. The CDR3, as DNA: TGTGCCAGCAGCCAAAAGGACAGGAACTATGGCTACACCTTC. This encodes CASSQKDRNYGYTF.